The source of this T cell receptor (beta chain) is a study of T cells in Graves' hyperthyroidism and ophthalmopathy. This clonotype appeared many times. Amplified TCR beta CDR3 regions came from RNA transcripts. Primed by the HTBI set, a first-round RT-PCR was run on the TCR CDR3. TCRdb recomputed calls from the multiplex PCR reads with MiXCR, one row per CDR3 protein. This table holds about half a million distinct CDR3 sequences, roughly 21% found once. Germline V CDR1 and CDR2: DFQATT, SNEGSKA (reference sequence). The length of the CDR3 is 20 residues. Trimming shortened V by 0 bases and J by 9 bases, and 33 bases separated the two germline ends.

The TCR was taken from a man aged 40-55 years with Graves' ophthalmopathy. Material for sequencing was blood. V gene TRBV20-1 combines with J gene TRBJ2-1; D could derive from TRBD1 or TRBD2 (9 bases each). This chain's CDR3 is CSARDWDRAPQGLAFFEQFF. The CDR3, as DNA: TGCAGTGCTAGAGATTGGGACAGGGCTCCGCAGGGACTAGCCTTTTTTGAGCAGTTCTTC.